Shown below are 23 T cell receptor beta chains from a single sample sequenced in a study of cytomegalovirus exposure and HLA in healthy donors (dated by TCRdb to 2016 to 2017). Libraries came from the immunoSEQ multiplex PCR assay. For the multiplex PCR, a mixture combining 60 forward primers for TCR Vbeta segments and 13 reverse primers for TCR Jbeta segments was used. Entries here come from immuneACCESS through TCRdb and include only in-frame sequences with V and J called. Some clones fail to appear in such tables; in the studies checked, an unresolved V gene covers under half of the shortfall, and the cause of the remainder is unknown. Counted in this sample were about 160,000 clones; roughly 78% of them appeared once. Jointly, the top ten make up roughly 2% of the sample. The sequencing sample was made of PBMCs. The origin of the receptors is a man aged 40-49 years in good health and CMV-seronegative.

The V gene is TRBV6-1, the J gene TRBJ1-3; D possibly corresponds to TRBD1 (6 bases). This CDR3 is built from 15 residues. With 7 bases removed from V and 2 bases from J, the gap between germline ends came to 15 bases. The germline V gene encodes CDR1 MNHNS and CDR2 SASEGT. The CDR3 nucleotides read TGTGCCAGCACCTGGGGGAGGGGGGCTGGAAACACCATATATTTT. Translation gives CASTWGRGAGNTIYF.

The chain has TRBV10-3 and TRBJ2-2; D is perhaps TRBD1 (5 bases). Germline V lookup: CDR1 ENHRY, CDR2 SYGVKD. The CDR3 consists of 15 residues. Trimming left V 5 bases short and J 5 bases short, with 15 bases between. The CDR3 sequence is CAISRTLRGTGELFF. The CDR3 DNA follows: TGTGCCATCAGTCGCACCCTTAGGGGAACCGGGGAGCTGTTTTTT.

The chain employs TRBV28 and TRBJ2-2, with a possible D match to TRBD1 (6 bases). There are 14 residues in the CDR3. Germline V lookup: CDR1 MDHEN, CDR2 SYDVKM. V lost 5 bases to trimming and J lost 6 bases, with 13 bases between them. The DNA for the CDR3 is TGTGCCAGCAGTGGAACAGGGAGAGCCGGGGAGCTGTTTTTT. Its translation: CASSGTGRAGELFF.

The chain is built from TRBV28 and TRBJ1-2; 7 bases are shared with TRBD1. Germline V gene lookup returns CDR1 MDHEN and CDR2 SYDVKM. V lost 6 bases, J lost 4 bases, and 17 bases stayed unmatched. The CDR3 has 17 residues. As DNA, the CDR3 is TGTGCCAGCAGATCAAGGACAGGCGGCTCCCGTTTCTATGGCTACACCTTC. Its protein product is CASRSRTGGSRFYGYTF.

The chain links TRBV27 to TRBJ1-1; D gene ambiguous. CDR3 length equals 13 residues. The germline CDR1 and CDR2 sequences are MNHEY and SMNVEV (reference sequence). The ends were cut back, 3 bases at V and 3 bases at J, with 8 bases in the middle. The CDR3, as DNA: TGTGCCAGCAGTTTGGCCTCCTACACTGAAGCTTTCTTT. This translates into CASSLASYTEAFF.

The chain joins TRBV7-9 to TRBJ1-2; a weak D match, TRBD1 (6 bases). CDR1 is SEHNR and CDR2 is FQNEAQ in the germline V gene (reference sequence). V dropped 5 bases and J dropped 8 bases, with 12 bases sitting between them. This CDR3 has 12 amino acids. In nucleotides, the CDR3 is TGTGCCAGCAGCCCGAGACAGGAGGGCTACACCTTC. It yields the protein CASSPRQEGYTF. The whole variable domain, remainder taken from reference TRBV7-9 and TRBJ1-2, is DTGVSQNPRHKITKRGQNVTFRCDPISEHNRLYWYRQTLGQGPEFLTYFQNEAQLEKSRLLSDRFSAERPKGSFSTLEIQRTEQGDSAMYLCASSPRQEGYTFGSGTRLTVV.

This clone was counted a single time. The V call is TRBV10-3, the J call TRBJ2-3, with 7 bases matching TRBD1. There are 17 residues in the CDR3. From germline, CDR1 is ENHRY and CDR2 SYGVKD. Unmatched junction bases numbered 11, after V lost 0 bases and J lost 5 bases. The CDR3, as DNA: TGTGCCATCAGTGAGTCATCAACAGGGGCGGCGAAAGATACGCAGTATTTT. Translation: CAISESSTGAAKDTQYF.

This clone has a single count. This sequence joins TRBV18 and TRBJ2-7, with 9 bases that match TRBD1. Unmatched junction bases numbered 8, after V lost 3 bases and J lost 2 bases. There are 16 residues in the CDR3. CDR1 is KGHSH, CDR2 LQKENI, per germline. This CDR3 reads CASSPRDRAKTYEQYF. In DNA form, the CDR3 reads TGTGCCAGCTCACCGCGGGACAGGGCCAAGACCTACGAGCAGTACTTC.

V and J are TRBV5-1 and TRBJ2-3; no clear D. V was cut by 4 bases and J by 9 bases, with 9 bases left in between. The CDR3 consists of 11 residues. Per germline, CDR1 SGHRS and CDR2 YFSETQ. The CDR3, as DNA: TGCGCCAGCAGCCCTGTCCCCACGCAGTATTTT. Its translation is CASSPVPTQYF.

The V and J genes are TRBV7-9 and TRBJ2-5; TRBD2 agrees at 12 bases. CDR1 is SEHNR and CDR2 is FQNEAQ in the germline V gene (reference sequence). This CDR3 is 15 amino acids long. Germline trimming cut 5 bases from V and 4 bases from J; bases unmatched to any gene: 5. The CDR3 nucleotides read TGTGCCAGCAGCCAAGGACTAGCGGGAAGAGAGACCCAGTACTTC. Its protein product is CASSQGLAGRETQYF.

The CDR3 sequence is CAWIAGGSRYEQYF. In DNA, the CDR3 is TGTGCCTGGATAGCGGGAGGCTCTAGATACGAGCAGTACTTC. The rearrangement links TRBV30 to TRBJ2-7; TRBD2 matches 10 bases. The trim removed 4 bases at V and 4 bases at J, leaving 7 bases unmatched. The CDR3 totals 14 residues. CDR1 GTSNPN and CDR2 SVGIG come from the germline V gene (reference sequence).

The rearrangement links TRBV5-4 to TRBJ1-1; 10 bases line up with TRBD1. V was clipped by 5 bases and J by 5 bases; unmatched bases: 9. This CDR3 contains 15 residues. CDR1 and CDR2 from the germline V gene are SGHNT and YYREEE (reference sequence). The CDR3 bases are TGTGCCAGCAGACCTGACAGGGGGCGCGATACTGAAGCTTTCTTT. As protein: CASRPDRGRDTEAFF.

This chain connects TRBV11-3 to TRBJ2-1, with 7 bases fitting TRBD1. This CDR3 region has 15 residues. Germline V gene lookup returns CDR1 SGHNT and CDR2 YENEEA. V shed 4 bases, J shed 4 bases, and the junction held 7 bases outside the gene matches. CDR3 nucleotide sequence: TGTGCCAGCAGCTCGAACAGGGGAACTTACAATGAGCAGTTCTTC. It is translated as CASSSNRGTYNEQFF. The variable domain in full, with the rest retrieved from reference TRBV11-3 and TRBJ2-1, is EAGVVQSPRYKIIEKKQPVAFWCNPISGHNTLYWYLQNLGQGPELLIRYENEEAVDDSQLPKDRFSAERLKGVDSTLKIQPAELGDSAVYLCASSSNRGTYNEQFFGPGTRLTVL.

This sequence joins TRBV7-2 and TRBJ2-2; 13 bases agree with TRBD2. CDR3 length: 19 amino acids. Germline loops: CDR1 SGHTA, CDR2 FQGNSA. V trimming: 5 bases; J trimming: 6 bases; junction bases outside the gene matches: 15. The CDR3 is CASSPWGTSGTQGAGELFF. Here the CDR3 DNA reads TGTGCCAGCAGCCCCTGGGGGACTAGCGGGACCCAGGGGGCCGGGGAGCTGTTTTTT.

This clone has just a few counts. This rearrangement joins TRBV7-9 to TRBJ2-7, with a possible D match to TRBD1 (6 bases). With 5 bases removed from V and 3 bases from J, the gap between germline ends came to 14 bases. The CDR3 covers 14 residues. Per the germline V gene, CDR1 is SEHNR and CDR2 is FQNEAQ (reference sequence). The DNA for the CDR3 is TGTGCCAGCAGCAGGACAGAATACCGCTACGAGCAGTACTTC. Amino acid sequence: CASSRTEYRYEQYF.

V gene TRBV5-1 combines with J gene TRBJ2-5; maybe TRBD1 (6 bases). The J call is uncertain, as TRBJ2-7 better fits the DNA end. Germline V gene lookup returns CDR1 SGHRS and CDR2 YFSETQ. The CDR3 sequence is 14 residues long. The CDR3 sequence: CASSLDGTNDEQYF. CDR3 bases: TGCGCCAGCAGCTTGGATGGGACAAACGACGAGCAGTACTTC.

The chain is built from TRBV14 and TRBJ2-1, with unresolved D. The germline gives CDR1 SGHDN, CDR2 FVKESK. The V and J ends lost 2 bases and 7 bases respectively, with 6 bases between them. This CDR3 region has 12 residues. The CDR3: CASSQFSNEQFF. CDR3 DNA: TGTGCCAGCAGCCAATTTAGTAATGAGCAGTTCTTC.

This sequence joins TRBV7-2 and TRBJ2-1; a weak D match, TRBD2 (7 bases). V lost 5 bases, J lost 5 bases, and 16 bases lay in between. Germline CDR1 SGHTA, CDR2 FQGNSA. The CDR3 is 15 amino acids. The CDR3 protein is CASSPSRRGHNEQFF. In DNA form, the CDR3 reads TGTGCCAGCAGCCCATCTCGGCGGGGGCACAATGAGCAGTTCTTC.

The V call is TRBV30, the J call TRBJ1-1; D gene ambiguous. CDR3 length equals 12 residues. The V end lost 6 bases, the J end lost 2 bases, and 10 bases lay between the germline ends. In germline, CDR1 is GTSNPN, CDR2 SVGIG (reference sequence). CDR3 coding DNA: TGTGCCTGTTCAGGCTCCAACACTGAAGCTTTCTTT. This sequence encodes CACSGSNTEAFF.

This chain links TRBV5-1 with TRBJ1-2; 10 bases line up with TRBD1. V dropped 5 bases and J dropped 5; count of bases not matched to a gene: 9. Germline CDR1 reads SGHRS; CDR2 reads YFSETQ. The CDR3 runs to 15 residues. The chain's CDR3 is CASRPGTGEGYGYTF. The CDR3, as DNA: TGCGCCAGCAGACCCGGGACAGGGGAAGGGTATGGCTACACCTTC. Using reference TRBV5-1 and TRBJ1-2 for the parts outside the CDR3, the full variable domain is KAGVTQTPRYLIKTRGQQVTLSCSPISGHRSVSWYQQTPGQGLQFLFEYFSETQRNKGNFPGRFSGRQFSNSRSEMNVSTLELGDSALYLCASRPGTGEGYGYTFGSGTRLTVV.

The CDR3 loop is CASSFGLHSKDEQFF. Here the CDR3 DNA reads TGCGCCAGCAGCTTCGGACTCCACTCTAAGGATGAGCAGTTCTTC. The genes are TRBV5-1 and TRBJ2-1; TRBD2 is a possible D gene (5 bases). Germline CDR1 SGHRS, CDR2 YFSETQ. The CDR3 spans 15 residues. V lost 2 bases to trimming and J lost 8 bases, with 17 bases between them.

This clone has just one count. V gene TRBV18 combines with J gene TRBJ1-5; TRBD1 matches at 8 bases. Germline loops: CDR1 KGHSH, CDR2 LQKENI. Trimming at V came to 4 bases and at J to 3 bases, leaving 5 bases not matched to a gene. The CDR3 length is 15 residues. The CDR3 loop reads CASSLTGQVNQPQHF. The CDR3 coding sequence is TGTGCCAGCTCACTAACGGGACAGGTCAATCAGCCCCAGCATTTT. Together with reference TRBV18 and TRBJ1-5, the CDR3 gives the full variable domain: NAGVMQNPRHLVRRRGQEARLRCSPMKGHSHVYWYRQLPEEGLKFMVYLQKENIIDESGMPKERFSAEFPKEGPSILRIQQVVRGDSAAYFCASSLTGQVNQPQHFGDGTRLSIL.

The V and J genes are TRBV9 and TRBJ2-5, with 8 bases aligning to TRBD1. Germline V lookup: CDR1 SGDLS, CDR2 YYNGEE. The junction had 10 bases not matched to a gene; V was cut back by 4 bases and J by 2 bases. The CDR3 runs 16 residues. CDR3 in amino acids: CASSLSQGAQQETQYF. CDR3 sequence (DNA): TGTGCCAGCAGCTTGTCCCAGGGGGCGCAGCAAGAGACCCAGTACTTC.